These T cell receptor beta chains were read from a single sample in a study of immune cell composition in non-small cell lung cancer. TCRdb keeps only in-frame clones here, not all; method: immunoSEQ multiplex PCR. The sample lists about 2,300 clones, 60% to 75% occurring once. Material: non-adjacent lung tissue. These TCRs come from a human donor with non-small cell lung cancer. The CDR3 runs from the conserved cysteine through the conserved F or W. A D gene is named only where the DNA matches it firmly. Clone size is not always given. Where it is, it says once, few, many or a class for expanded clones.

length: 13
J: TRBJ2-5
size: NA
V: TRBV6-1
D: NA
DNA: TGTGCCAGCACTACGCGGGGCCAAGAGACCCAGTACTTC
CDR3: CASTTRGQETQYF

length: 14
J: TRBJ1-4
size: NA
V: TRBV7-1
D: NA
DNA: TGTGCCAGCAGCTTAGCCCAGGTACCCGAAAAACTGTTTTTT
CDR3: CASSLAQVPEKLFF

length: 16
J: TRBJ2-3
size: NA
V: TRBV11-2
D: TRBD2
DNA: TGTGCCAGCAGCTCCCTAGCGGGGACTAGCACAGATACGCAGTATTTT
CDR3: CASSSLAGTSTDTQYF

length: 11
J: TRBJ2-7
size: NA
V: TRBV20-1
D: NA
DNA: TGCAGTGCTCACAGGGTGCACGAGCAGTACTTC
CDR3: CSAHRVHEQYF

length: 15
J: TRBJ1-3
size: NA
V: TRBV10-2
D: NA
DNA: TGCGCCAGCAGTGAGTCGAGAAACTCTGGAAACACCATATATTTT
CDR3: CASSESRNSGNTIYF

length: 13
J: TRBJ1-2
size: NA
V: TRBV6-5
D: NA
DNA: TGTGCCAGCAGTTACGGCAGTGCCTATGGCTACACCTTC
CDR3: CASSYGSAYGYTF

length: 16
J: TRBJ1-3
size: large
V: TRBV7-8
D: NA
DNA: TGTGCCAGCAGCTTAATGGACACACCGTCTGGAAACACCATATATTTT
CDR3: CASSLMDTPSGNTIYF

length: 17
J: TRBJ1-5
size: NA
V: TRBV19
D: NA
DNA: TGTGCCAGTAGTTTGCTCACCGGAGGCTATAGCAATCAGCCCCAGCATTTT
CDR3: CASSLLTGGYSNQPQHF

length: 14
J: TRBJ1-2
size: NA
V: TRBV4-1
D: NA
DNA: TGTGCCAGCAGCCAAGAGGGGGGGGGCAGCCCATACACCTTC
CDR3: CASSQEGGGSPYTF

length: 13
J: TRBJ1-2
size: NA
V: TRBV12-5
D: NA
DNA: TGTGCTAGTGGTCAACAGACAGGCTATGGCTACACCTTC
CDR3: CASGQQTGYGYTF

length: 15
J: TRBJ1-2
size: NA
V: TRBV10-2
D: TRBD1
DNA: TGCGCCAGCTCGCCCGGGACAGGCGCCCTCTATGGCTACACCTTC
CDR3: CASSPGTGALYGYTF

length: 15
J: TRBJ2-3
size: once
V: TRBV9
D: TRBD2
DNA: TGTGCCAGCAGCGTAGGGGGACTAGCGTTAGATACGCAGTATTTT
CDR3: CASSVGGLALDTQYF

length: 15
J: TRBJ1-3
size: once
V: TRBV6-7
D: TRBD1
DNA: TGTGCCAGCACTAGGACAGGGGAGGGTGGAAACACCATATATTTT
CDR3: CASTRTGEGGNTIYF

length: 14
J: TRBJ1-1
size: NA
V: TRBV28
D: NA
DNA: TGTGCCAGCAGTTTAGACACGGTGAACACTGAAGCTTTCTTT
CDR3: CASSLDTVNTEAFF

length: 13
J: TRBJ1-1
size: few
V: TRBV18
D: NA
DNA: TGTGCCAGCTCACCAATGTCGGACACTGAAGCTTTCTTT
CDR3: CASSPMSDTEAFF

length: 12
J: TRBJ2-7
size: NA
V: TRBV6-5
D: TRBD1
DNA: TGTGCCAGCAGGAGACAGGGCCACGAGCAGTACTTC
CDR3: CASRRQGHEQYF

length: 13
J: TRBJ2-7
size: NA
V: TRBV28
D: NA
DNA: TGTGCCAGCAGTGGCGGAGGGGTTTACGAGCAGTACTTC
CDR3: CASSGGGVYEQYF

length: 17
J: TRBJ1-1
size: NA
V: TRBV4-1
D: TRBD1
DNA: TGCGCCAGCAGCCAAGATACAGGGGTCCCAAGGAACACTGAAGCTTTCTTT
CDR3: CASSQDTGVPRNTEAFF

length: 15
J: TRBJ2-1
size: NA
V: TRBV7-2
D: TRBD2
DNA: TGTGCCAGCAGCTTCGGGGGGGCCGCCTACAATGAGCAGTTCTTC
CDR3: CASSFGGAAYNEQFF

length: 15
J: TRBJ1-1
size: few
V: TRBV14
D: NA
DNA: TGTGCCAGCAGCCAAGATATGACATTGAACACTGAAGCTTTCTTT
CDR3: CASSQDMTLNTEAFF

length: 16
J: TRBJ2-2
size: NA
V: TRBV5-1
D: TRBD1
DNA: TGCGCCAGCAGCTGGGGACAGGGACCGAACACCGGGGAGCTGTTTTTT
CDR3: CASSWGQGPNTGELFF

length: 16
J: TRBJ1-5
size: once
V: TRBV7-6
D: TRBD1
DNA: TGTGCCAGCAGCCCTACCGACAGGGGGAGCAATCAGCCCCAGCATTTT
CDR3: CASSPTDRGSNQPQHF

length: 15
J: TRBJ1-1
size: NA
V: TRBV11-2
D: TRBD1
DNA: TGTGCCAGCAGCTCGACGACAGGGCGGAACACTGAAGCTTTCTTT
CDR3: CASSSTTGRNTEAFF

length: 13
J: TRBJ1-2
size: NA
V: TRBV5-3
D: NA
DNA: TGTGCCAGCAGCCAAGGATCAGGGGAAGGCTACACCTTC
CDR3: CASSQGSGEGYTF

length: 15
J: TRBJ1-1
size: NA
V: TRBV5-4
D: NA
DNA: TGTGCCAGCAGCTTGGGCCGGGTATGGAGCACTGAAGCTTTCTTT
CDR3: CASSLGRVWSTEAFF

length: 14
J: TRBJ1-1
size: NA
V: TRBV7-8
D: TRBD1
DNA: TGTGCCAGCAGCCTAAGGACAGGAGCCATCGAAGCTTTCTTT
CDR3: CASSLRTGAIEAFF

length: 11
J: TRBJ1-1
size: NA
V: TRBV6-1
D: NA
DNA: TGTGCCAGCAGTGATAACAGGGAAGCTTTCTTT
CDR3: CASSDNREAFF